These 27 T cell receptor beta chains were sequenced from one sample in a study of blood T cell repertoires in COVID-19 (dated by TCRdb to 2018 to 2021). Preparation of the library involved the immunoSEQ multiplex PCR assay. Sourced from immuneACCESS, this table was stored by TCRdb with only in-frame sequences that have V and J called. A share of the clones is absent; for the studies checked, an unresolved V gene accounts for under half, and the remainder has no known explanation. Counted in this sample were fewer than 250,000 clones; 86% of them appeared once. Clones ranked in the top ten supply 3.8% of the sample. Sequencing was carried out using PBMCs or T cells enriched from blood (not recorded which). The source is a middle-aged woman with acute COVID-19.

CDR3 nucleotide sequence: TGTGCCAGCAGTCCCGACAGGGGGGATTCACCCCTCCACTTT. Protein: CASSPDRGDSPLHF. The gene calls are TRBV27 and TRBJ1-6; 9 bases align to TRBD1. Germline assignment: CDR1 MNHEY and CDR2 SMNVEV (reference sequence). The CDR3 has 14 amino acids. J gave up 8 bases and V 5 bases, and 4 bases lay outside the gene matches.

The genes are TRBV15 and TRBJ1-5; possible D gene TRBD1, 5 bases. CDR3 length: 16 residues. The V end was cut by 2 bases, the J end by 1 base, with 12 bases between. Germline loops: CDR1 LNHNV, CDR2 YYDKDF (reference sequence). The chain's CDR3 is CATSRQGGESNQPQHF. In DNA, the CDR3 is TGTGCCACCAGCAGACAGGGAGGGGAAAGCAATCAGCCCCAGCATTTT.

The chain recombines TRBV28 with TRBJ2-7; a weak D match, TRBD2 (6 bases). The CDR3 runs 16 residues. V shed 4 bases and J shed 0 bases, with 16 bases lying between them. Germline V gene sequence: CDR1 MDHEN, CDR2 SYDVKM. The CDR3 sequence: CASSSSQGLSSYEQYF. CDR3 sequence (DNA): TGTGCCAGCAGTTCTTCACAAGGACTAAGCTCCTACGAGCAGTACTTC.

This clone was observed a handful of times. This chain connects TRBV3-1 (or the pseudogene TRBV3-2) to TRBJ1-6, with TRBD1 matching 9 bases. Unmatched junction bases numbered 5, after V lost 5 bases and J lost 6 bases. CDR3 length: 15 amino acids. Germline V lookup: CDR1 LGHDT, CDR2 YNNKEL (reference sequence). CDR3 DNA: TGTGCCAGCAGCAACACAGGGGGCTTTAATTCACCCCTCCACTTT. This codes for CASSNTGGFNSPLHF.

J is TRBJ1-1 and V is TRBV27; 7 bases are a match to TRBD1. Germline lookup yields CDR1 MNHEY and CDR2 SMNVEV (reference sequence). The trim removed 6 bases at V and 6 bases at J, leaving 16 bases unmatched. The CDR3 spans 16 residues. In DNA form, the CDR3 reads TGTGCCAGCAGCATGGGGACAGACAACCGGGGCTCTGAAGCTTTCTTT. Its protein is CASSMGTDNRGSEAFF.

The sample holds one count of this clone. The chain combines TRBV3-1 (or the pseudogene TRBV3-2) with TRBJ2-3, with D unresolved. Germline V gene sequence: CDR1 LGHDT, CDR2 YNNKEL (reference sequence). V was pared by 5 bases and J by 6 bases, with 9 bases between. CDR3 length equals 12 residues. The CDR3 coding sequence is TGTGCCAGCAGCTATTTCGGGGATACGCAGTATTTT. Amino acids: CASSYFGDTQYF.

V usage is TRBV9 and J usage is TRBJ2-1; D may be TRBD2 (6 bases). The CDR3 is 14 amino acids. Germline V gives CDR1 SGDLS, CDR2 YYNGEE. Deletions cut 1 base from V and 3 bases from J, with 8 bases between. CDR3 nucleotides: TGTGCCAGCAGCGTAATCGGGAGCTACAATGAGCAGTTCTTC. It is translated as CASSVIGSYNEQFF.

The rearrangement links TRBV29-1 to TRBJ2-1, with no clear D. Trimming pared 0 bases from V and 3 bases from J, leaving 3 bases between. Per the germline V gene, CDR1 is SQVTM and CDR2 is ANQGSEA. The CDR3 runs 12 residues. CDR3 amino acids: CSVEDRYNEQFF. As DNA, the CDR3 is TGCAGCGTTGAAGACCGCTACAATGAGCAGTTCTTC.

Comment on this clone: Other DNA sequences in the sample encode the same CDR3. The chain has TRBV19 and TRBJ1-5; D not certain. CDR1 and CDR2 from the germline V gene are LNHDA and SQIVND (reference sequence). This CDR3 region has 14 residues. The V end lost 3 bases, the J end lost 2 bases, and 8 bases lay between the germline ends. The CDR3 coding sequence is TGTGCCAGTAGTATTGGTTCGGGCAATCAGCCCCAGCATTTT. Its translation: CASSIGSGNQPQHF.

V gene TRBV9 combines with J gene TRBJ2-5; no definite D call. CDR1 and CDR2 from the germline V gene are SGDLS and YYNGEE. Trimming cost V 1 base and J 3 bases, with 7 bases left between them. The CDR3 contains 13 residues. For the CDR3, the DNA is TGTGCCAGCAGCGTAAACTTAAAAGAGACCCAGTACTTC. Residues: CASSVNLKETQYF.

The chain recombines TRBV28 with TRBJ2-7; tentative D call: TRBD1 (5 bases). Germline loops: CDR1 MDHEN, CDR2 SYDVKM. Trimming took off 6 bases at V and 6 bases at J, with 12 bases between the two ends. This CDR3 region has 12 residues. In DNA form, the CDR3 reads TGTGCCAGCAGAGCTCAGGGTAGCGAGCAGTACTTC. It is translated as CASRAQGSEQYF.

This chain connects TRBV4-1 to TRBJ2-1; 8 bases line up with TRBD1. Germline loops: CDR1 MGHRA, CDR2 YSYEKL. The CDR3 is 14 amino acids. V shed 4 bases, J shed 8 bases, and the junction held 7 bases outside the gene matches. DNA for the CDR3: TGCGCCAGCAGCCGAGAGACAGGGGTGTATGAGCAGTTCTTC. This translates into CASSRETGVYEQFF.

Here the CDR3 DNA reads TGTGCCAGTTCTTTTGGTAGCGGGAGATACGAGCAGTACTTC. Residues: CASSFGSGRYEQYF. The V gene is TRBV19, the J gene TRBJ2-7; 9 bases align to TRBD2. Unmatched junction bases numbered 9, after V lost 8 bases and J lost 4 bases. Germline V gene sequence: CDR1 LNHDA, CDR2 SQIVND (reference sequence). The CDR3 consists of 14 residues.

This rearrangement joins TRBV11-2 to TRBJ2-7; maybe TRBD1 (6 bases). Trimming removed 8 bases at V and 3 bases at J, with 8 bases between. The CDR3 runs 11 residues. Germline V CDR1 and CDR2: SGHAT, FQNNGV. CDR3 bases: TGTGCCAGCCAGGGGTACTACGAGCAGTACTTC. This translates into CASQGYYEQYF.

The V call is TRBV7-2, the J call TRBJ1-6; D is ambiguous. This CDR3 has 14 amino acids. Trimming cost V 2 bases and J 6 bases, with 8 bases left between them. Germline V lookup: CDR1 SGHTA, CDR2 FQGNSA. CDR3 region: CASSLWQVNSPLHF. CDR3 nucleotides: TGTGCCAGCAGCTTATGGCAGGTTAATTCACCCCTCCACTTT.

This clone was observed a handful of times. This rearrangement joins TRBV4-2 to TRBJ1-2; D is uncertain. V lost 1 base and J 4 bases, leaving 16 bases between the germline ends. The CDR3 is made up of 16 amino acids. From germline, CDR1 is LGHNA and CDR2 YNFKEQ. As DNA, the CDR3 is TGTGCCAGCAGCCAAGCTGGCGGGAGTTCTCTCTATGGCTACACCTTC. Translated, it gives CASSQAGGSSLYGYTF.

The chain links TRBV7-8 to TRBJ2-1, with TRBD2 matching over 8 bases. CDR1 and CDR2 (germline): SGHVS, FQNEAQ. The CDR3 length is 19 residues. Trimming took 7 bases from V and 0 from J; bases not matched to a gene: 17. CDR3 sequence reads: CASTALGSGTWSSYNEQFF. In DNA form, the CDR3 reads TGTGCCAGCACCGCTCTAGGTAGCGGGACCTGGAGCTCCTACAATGAGCAGTTCTTC.

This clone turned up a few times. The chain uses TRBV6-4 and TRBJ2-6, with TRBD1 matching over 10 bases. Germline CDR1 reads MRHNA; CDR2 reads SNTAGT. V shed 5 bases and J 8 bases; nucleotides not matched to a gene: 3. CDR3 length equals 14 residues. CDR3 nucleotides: TGTGCCAGCAGTCCGACAGGGGGCTCCAACGTCCTGACTTTC. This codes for CASSPTGGSNVLTF.

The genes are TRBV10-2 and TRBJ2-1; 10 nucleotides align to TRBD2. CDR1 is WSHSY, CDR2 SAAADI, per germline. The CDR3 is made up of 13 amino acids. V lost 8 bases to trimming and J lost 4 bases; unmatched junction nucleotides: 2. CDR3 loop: CASWTSGYNEQFF. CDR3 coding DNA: TGCGCCAGCTGGACTAGCGGATACAATGAGCAGTTCTTC.

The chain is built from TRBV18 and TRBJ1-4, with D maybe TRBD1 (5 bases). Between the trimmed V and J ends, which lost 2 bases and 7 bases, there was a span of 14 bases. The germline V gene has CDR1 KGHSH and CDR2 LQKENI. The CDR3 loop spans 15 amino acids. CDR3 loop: CASSPGAGRGEKLFF. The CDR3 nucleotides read TGTGCCAGCTCACCAGGGGCCGGACGCGGTGAAAAACTGTTTTTT.

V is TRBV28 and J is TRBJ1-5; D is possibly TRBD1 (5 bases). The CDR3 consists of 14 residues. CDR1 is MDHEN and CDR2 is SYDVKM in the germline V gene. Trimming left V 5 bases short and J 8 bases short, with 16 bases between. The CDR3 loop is CASSTSPVGEPQHF. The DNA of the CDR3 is TGTGCCAGCAGTACCTCCCCCGTAGGGGAGCCCCAGCATTTT.

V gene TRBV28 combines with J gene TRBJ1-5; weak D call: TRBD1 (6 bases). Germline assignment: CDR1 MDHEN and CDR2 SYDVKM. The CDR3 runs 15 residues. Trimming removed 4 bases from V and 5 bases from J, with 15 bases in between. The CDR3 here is CASSSPGQGDQPQHF. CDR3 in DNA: TGTGCCAGCAGTTCCCCGGGACAAGGGGATCAGCCCCAGCATTTT. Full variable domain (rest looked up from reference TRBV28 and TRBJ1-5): DVKVTQSSRYLVKRTGEKVFLECVQDMDHENMFWYRQDPGLGLRLIYFSYDVKMKEKGDIPEGYSVSREKKERFSLILESASTNQTSMYLCASSSPGQGDQPQHFGDGTRLSIL.

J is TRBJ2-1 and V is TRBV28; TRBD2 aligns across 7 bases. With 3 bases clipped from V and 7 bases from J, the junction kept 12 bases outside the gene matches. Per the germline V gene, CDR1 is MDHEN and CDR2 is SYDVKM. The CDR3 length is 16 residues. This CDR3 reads CASSLRGTRLRNEQFF. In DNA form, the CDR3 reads TGTGCCAGCAGTTTGCGGGGGACCCGGTTACGGAATGAGCAGTTCTTC.

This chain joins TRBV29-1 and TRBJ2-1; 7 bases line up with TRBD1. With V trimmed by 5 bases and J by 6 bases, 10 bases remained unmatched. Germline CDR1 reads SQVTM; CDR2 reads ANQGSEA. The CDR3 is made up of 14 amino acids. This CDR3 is CSVPGTVTFNEQFF. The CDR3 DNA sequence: TGCAGCGTTCCCGGGACAGTAACCTTCAATGAGCAGTTCTTC.

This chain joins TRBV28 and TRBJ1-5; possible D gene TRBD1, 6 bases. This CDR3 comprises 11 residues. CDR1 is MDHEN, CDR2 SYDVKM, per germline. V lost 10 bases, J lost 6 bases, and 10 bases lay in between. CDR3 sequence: CATQGFQPQHF. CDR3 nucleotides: TGTGCCACGCAGGGGTTTCAGCCCCAGCATTTT.

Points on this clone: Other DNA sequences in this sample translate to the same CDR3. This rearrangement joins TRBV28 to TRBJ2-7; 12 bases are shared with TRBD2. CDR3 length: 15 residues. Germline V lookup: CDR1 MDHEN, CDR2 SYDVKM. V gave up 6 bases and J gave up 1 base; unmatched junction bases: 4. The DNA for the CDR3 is TGTGCCAGCAGCCCCGGGACTAGCGGGTCCTACGAGCAGTACTTC. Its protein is CASSPGTSGSYEQYF.

For the CDR3, the DNA is TGTGCCAGTAGGAAAATGACAGGGAACACTGAAGCTTTCTTT. This encodes CASRKMTGNTEAFF. The chain employs TRBV19 and TRBJ1-1; D possibly corresponds to TRBD1 (6 bases). The CDR3 is 14 amino acids. CDR1 is LNHDA and CDR2 is SQIVND in the germline V gene (reference sequence). Trimming left V 6 bases short and J 1 base short, with 12 bases between.